A selection of T cell receptor beta chains follows, all from one sample in a study of monozygotic twins with inflammatory bowel disease. TCRdb reprocessed the 5' RACE reads, keeping one entry per CDR3 protein, no DNA. This sample's clone table lists approximately 300,000 distinct CDR3 sequences. The sequencing input was blood. These receptors came from a human donor with ulcerative colitis or Crohn's disease, or a healthy co-twin of an affected twin (not recorded which). The CDR3 runs from the conserved cysteine through the conserved F or W. The order of the fields is V gene, J gene, CDR3 protein.

>TRBV6-6|TRBJ1-4
CASSYSTGIWGLFF
>TRBV7-2|TRBJ1-1
CASRPRTGNTEAFF
>TRBV4-3|TRBJ2-5
CASSQEWGASGDPRETQYF
>TRBV5-1|TRBJ1-3
CASSRELSSGNTIYF
>TRBV21-1|TRBJ1-5
CASSAGDSNQPQHF
>TRBV10-3|TRBJ2-7
CAIRDDRRYEQYF
>TRBV20-1|TRBJ2-1
CSAYSGGRQSSYNEQFF
>TRBV7-9|TRBJ2-1
CASSLSGQPNEQFF
>TRBV5-5|TRBJ2-3
CASSLASGRRTDTQYF
>TRBV7-8|TRBJ2-7
CASSFASGTGAYEQYF
>TRBV7-3|TRBJ1-1
CASSLGRQNTEAFF
>TRBV9|TRBJ2-2
CASSVRQGSRELFF
>TRBV19|TRBJ1-1
CASSIKSMNTEAFF
>TRBV7-2|TRBJ2-1
CASSFQLALAANEQFF
>TRBV12-3/TRBV12-4|TRBJ2-3
CASSSPGEDTQYF
>TRBV5-1|TRBJ2-7
CASSLDTGGLNEQYF